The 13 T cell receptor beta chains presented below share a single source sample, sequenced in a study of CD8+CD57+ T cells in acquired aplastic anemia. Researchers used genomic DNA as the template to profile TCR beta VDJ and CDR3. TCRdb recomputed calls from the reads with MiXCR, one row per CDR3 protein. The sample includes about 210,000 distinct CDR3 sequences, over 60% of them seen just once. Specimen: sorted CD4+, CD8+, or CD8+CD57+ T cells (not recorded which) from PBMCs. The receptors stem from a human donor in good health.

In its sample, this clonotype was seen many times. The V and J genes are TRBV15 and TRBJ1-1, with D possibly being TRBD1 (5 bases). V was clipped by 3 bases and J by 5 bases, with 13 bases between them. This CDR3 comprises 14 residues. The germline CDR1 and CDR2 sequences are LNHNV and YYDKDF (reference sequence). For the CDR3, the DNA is TGTGCCACCAGCAGCGGGACCTCCGGGACTGAAGCTTTCTTT. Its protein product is CATSSGTSGTEAFF.

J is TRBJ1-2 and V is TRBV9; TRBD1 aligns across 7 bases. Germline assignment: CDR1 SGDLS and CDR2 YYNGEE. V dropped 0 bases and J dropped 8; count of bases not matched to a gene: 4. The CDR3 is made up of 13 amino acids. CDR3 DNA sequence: TGTGCCAGCAGCGTAGCAGGGACAGTGGGCTACACCTTC. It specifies CASSVAGTVGYTF.

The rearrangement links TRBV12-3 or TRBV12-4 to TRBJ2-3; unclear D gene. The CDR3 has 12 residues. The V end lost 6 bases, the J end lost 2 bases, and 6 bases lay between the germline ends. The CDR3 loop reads CASSYYTDTQYF. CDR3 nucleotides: TGTGCCAGCAGCTACTACACAGATACGCAGTATTTT.

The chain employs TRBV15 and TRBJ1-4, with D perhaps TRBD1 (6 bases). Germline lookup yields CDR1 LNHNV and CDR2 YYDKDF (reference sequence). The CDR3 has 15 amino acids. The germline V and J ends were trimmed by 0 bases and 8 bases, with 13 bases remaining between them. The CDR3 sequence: CATSREARGVEKLFF. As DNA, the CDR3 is TGTGCCACCAGCAGAGAAGCCAGGGGTGTGGAAAAACTGTTTTTT.

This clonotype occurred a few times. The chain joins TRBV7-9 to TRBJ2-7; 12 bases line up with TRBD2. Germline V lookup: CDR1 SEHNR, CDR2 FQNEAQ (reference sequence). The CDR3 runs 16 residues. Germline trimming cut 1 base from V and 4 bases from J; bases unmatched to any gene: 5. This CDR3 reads CASSLGTSGIGYEQYF. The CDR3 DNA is TGTGCCAGCAGCTTAGGGACTAGCGGGATTGGATACGAGCAGTACTTC. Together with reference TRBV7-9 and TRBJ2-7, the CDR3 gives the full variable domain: DTGVSQNPRHKITKRGQNVTFRCDPISEHNRLYWYRQTLGQGPEFLTYFQNEAQLEKSRLLSDRFSAERPKGSFSTLEIQRTEQGDSAMYLCASSLGTSGIGYEQYFGPGTRLTVT.

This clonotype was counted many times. CDR3 protein: CAISETASGANVLTF. The CDR3 DNA reads TGTGCCATCAGTGAGACAGCCTCTGGGGCCAACGTCCTGACTTTC. V and J are TRBV10-3 and TRBJ2-6; D is unclear. The length of the CDR3 is 15 residues. Deletions cut 2 bases from V and 0 bases from J, with 5 bases between. Germline lookup yields CDR1 ENHRY and CDR2 SYGVKD.

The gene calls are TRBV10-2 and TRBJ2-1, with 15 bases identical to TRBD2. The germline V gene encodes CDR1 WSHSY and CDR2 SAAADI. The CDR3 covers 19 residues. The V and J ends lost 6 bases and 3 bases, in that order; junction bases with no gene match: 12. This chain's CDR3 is CASRPGTSGGPHLYNEQFF. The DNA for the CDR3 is TGCGCCAGCAGACCCGGGACTAGCGGGGGGCCCCATCTCTACAATGAGCAGTTCTTC.

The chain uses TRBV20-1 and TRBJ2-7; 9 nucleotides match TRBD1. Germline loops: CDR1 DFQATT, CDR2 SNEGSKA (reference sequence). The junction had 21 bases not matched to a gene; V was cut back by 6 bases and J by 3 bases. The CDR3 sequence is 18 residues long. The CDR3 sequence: CSAPGGGGDRESYYEQYF. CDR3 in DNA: TGCAGTGCCCCTGGGGGGGGGGGGGACAGGGAGAGCTACTACGAGCAGTACTTC.

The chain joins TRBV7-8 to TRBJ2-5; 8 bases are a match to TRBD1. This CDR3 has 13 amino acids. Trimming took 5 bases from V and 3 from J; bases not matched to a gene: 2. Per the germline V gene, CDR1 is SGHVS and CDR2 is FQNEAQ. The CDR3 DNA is TGTGCCAGCAGCACGACAGGGGAAGAGACCCAGTACTTC. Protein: CASSTTGEETQYF.

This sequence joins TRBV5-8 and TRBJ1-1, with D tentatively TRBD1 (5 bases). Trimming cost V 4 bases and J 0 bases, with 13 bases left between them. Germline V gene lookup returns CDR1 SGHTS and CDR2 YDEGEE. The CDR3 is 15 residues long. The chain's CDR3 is CASSRRGDMNTEAFF. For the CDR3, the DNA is TGTGCCAGCAGCCGCCGGGGCGATATGAACACTGAAGCTTTCTTT.

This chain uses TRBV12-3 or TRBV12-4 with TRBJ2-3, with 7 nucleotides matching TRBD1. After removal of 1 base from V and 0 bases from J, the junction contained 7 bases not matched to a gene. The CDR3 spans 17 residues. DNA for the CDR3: TGTGCCAGCAGTTTAGGTGACAGGGCACTAAGCACAGATACGCAGTATTTT. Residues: CASSLGDRALSTDTQYF.

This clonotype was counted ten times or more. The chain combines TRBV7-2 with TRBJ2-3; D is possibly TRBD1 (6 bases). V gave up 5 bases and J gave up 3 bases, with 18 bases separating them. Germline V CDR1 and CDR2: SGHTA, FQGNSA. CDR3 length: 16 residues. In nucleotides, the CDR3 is TGTGCCAGCAGCAAACAGACGGACAGCCGAACAGATACGCAGTATTTT. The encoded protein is CASSKQTDSRTDTQYF.

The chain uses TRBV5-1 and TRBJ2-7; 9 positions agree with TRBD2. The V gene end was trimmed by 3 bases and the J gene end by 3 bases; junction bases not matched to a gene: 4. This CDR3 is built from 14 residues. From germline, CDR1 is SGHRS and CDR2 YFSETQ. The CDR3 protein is CASSWSSGNYEQYF. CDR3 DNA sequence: TGCGCCAGCAGCTGGTCTAGCGGGAACTACGAGCAGTACTTC.